One sample yielded the 16 T cell receptor beta chains listed below, sequenced in a study of CD8 T cells in Susac syndrome. Reverse transcription of about 0.45 to 1 ug RNA was carried out with random hexamers. TCRdb recomputed calls from the immunoSEQ multiplex PCR reads with MiXCR, one row per CDR3 protein. The sample consists of 100,000 or so distinct CDR3 sequences, roughly 96% of them appearing once. Sequencing used CD8+ T cells from PBMCs. The receptor set was obtained from a human donor with Susac syndrome.

The V call is TRBV4-2, the J call TRBJ1-5; D is possibly TRBD1 (6 bases). Germline CDR1 and CDR2: LGHNA and YNFKEQ. The V end lost 3 bases, the J end lost 6 bases, and 21 bases lay between the germline ends. The length of the CDR3 is 17 residues. The CDR3 DNA follows: TGTGCCAGCAGCCAGAATCCCTCCGCAGGGGTAGGTCAGCCCCAGCATTTT. Translation: CASSQNPSAGVGQPQHF.

In its sample, this clonotype was seen once. The rearrangement uses TRBV2 and TRBJ2-1; no reliable D call. Trimming took 4 bases from V and 0 from J, leaving 7 bases between them. Germline CDR1 reads SNHLY; CDR2 reads FYNNEI. The CDR3 is 14 residues long. This CDR3 reads CASSGAVSYNEQFF. The CDR3 nucleotides are TGTGCCAGCAGTGGGGCGGTCTCCTACAATGAGCAGTTCTTC.

The chain couples TRBV2 to TRBJ2-6; TRBD2 agrees at 7 bases. The CDR3 is made up of 16 amino acids. J lost 0 bases, V lost 4 bases, and 3 bases had no gene match. The germline V gene has CDR1 SNHLY and CDR2 FYNNEI. CDR3 nucleotide sequence: TGTGCCAGCAGTGTCGGGAGGCACTCTGGGGCCAACGTCCTGACTTTC. It is translated as CASSVGRHSGANVLTF.

This chain links TRBV14 with TRBJ2-7; weak D call: TRBD1 (6 bases). The germline V and J ends were trimmed by 4 bases and 5 bases, with 12 bases remaining between them. CDR3 size: 13 residues. From germline, CDR1 is SGHDN and CDR2 FVKESK. The CDR3: CASSLRGVHEQYF. In DNA form, the CDR3 reads TGTGCCAGCAGCCTCAGGGGAGTCCACGAGCAGTACTTC. Based on the CDR3 plus reference TRBV14 and TRBJ2-7, the full variable domain is EAGVTQFPSHSVIEKGQTVTLRCDPISGHDNLYWYRRVMGKEIKFLLHFVKESKQDESGMPNNRFLAERTGGTYSTLKVQPAELEDSGVYFCASSLRGVHEQYFGPGTRLTVT.

This chain connects TRBV29-1 to TRBJ1-1; the D is unclear. CDR1 is SQVTM, CDR2 ANQGSEA, per germline. CDR3 size: 13 residues. Trimming took 4 bases from V and 5 from J, leaving 14 bases between them. The CDR3 nucleotides are TGCAGCGTTGTGAATAGTGTTGGGACTGAAGCTTTCTTT. Translating it yields CSVVNSVGTEAFF.

CDR3 DNA sequence: TGCAGTGCTATTAGAGGGCCTACCCAAGAGACCCAGTACTTC. Protein product: CSAIRGPTQETQYF. The rearrangement uses TRBV20-1 and TRBJ2-5; D possibly corresponds to TRBD2 (5 bases). Trimming pared 4 bases from V and 1 base from J, leaving 13 bases between. CDR3 length equals 14 residues. Looked up from germline, CDR1 is DFQATT and CDR2 is SNEGSKA (reference sequence).

V and J are TRBV2 and TRBJ2-7, with TRBD2 matching 7 bases. The J segment lost 3 bases and the V segment lost 2 bases, leaving 10 bases of the junction unmatched. Germline loops: CDR1 SNHLY, CDR2 FYNNEI. CDR3 length: 16 amino acids. The CDR3 DNA reads as TGTGCCAGCAGTGAATGGGGGGGAGGAGGAGGCTACGAGCAGTACTTC. Its protein product is CASSEWGGGGGYEQYF.

The chain links TRBV29-1 to TRBJ2-3; perhaps TRBD2 as D (5 bases). Germline V gives CDR1 SQVTM, CDR2 ANQGSEA. The CDR3 runs to 14 residues. Trimming took off 0 bases at V and 2 bases at J, with 9 bases between the two ends. This CDR3 reads CSVEDRRATDTQYF. CDR3 in DNA: TGCAGCGTTGAAGATCGGCGGGCCACAGATACGCAGTATTTT.

This chain links TRBV28 with TRBJ2-7; unclear D gene. Germline V gene lookup returns CDR1 MDHEN and CDR2 SYDVKM. Trimming removed 8 bases from V and 6 bases from J, with 11 bases in between. The CDR3 has 11 residues. The CDR3 here is CASSPSAEQYF. The CDR3 bases are TGTGCCAGCTCACCCTCTGCCGAGCAGTACTTC.

The V call is TRBV29-1, the J call TRBJ2-5; perhaps TRBD2 as D (5 bases). V was pared by 3 bases and J by 7 bases, with 18 bases between. Germline V gives CDR1 SQVTM, CDR2 ANQGSEA. The length of the CDR3 is 14 residues. In DNA, the CDR3 is TGCAGCGTTGACCGGGGAATAGGTTCAGGGACCCAGTACTTC. It is translated as CSVDRGIGSGTQYF.

The chain carries TRBV20-1 and TRBJ2-7; the D call may be TRBD1 or TRBD2 (5 bases each). V lost 1 base and J 3 bases, leaving 13 bases between the germline ends. The CDR3 is 14 amino acids. The V gene's germline CDR1 is DFQATT and CDR2 SNEGSKA (reference sequence). This CDR3 reads CSARVRGEGYEQYF. CDR3 coding DNA: TGCAGTGCTAGAGTGAGGGGAGAGGGCTACGAGCAGTACTTC.

This chain connects TRBV20-1 to TRBJ1-2; D is unresolved. The CDR3 spans 13 residues. The germline V gene has CDR1 DFQATT and CDR2 SNEGSKA (reference sequence). V was shortened by 0 bases and J by 5 bases, with 10 bases between the two germline ends. In DNA form, the CDR3 reads TGCAGTGCTAGAGACCTGCTTCGGTATGGCTACACCTTC. It yields the protein CSARDLLRYGYTF.

CDR3 nucleotide sequence: TGTGCCAGCAGTGAAGGGCAGGGGCCCCCCTACGAGCAGTACTTC. Its protein product is CASSEGQGPPYEQYF. The V and J genes are TRBV2 and TRBJ2-7, with a weak D call TRBD1 (6 bases). The CDR3 extends over 15 amino acids. The germline CDR1 and CDR2 sequences are SNHLY and FYNNEI. V dropped 1 base and J dropped 2 bases, with 12 bases sitting between them.

The chain uses TRBV20-1 and TRBJ1-1; D perhaps matches TRBD1 (6 bases). This CDR3 spans 14 amino acids. The V gene lost 4 bases and the J gene lost 5 bases, with 17 bases spanning the gap. Per germline, CDR1 DFQATT and CDR2 SNEGSKA (reference sequence). This CDR3 reads CSATLTGMVTEAFF. CDR3 DNA: TGCAGTGCTACTTTAACAGGGATGGTGACTGAAGCTTTCTTT.

The V call is TRBV5-1, the J call TRBJ2-5; D unresolved. V lost 4 bases to trimming and J lost 5 bases, with 6 bases between them. Germline loops: CDR1 SGHRS, CDR2 YFSETQ. CDR3 length equals 11 residues. This CDR3 is CASSTRETQYF. The CDR3 DNA sequence: TGCGCCAGCAGCACCAGGGAGACCCAGTACTTC.

This chain links TRBV18 with TRBJ2-3; D may be TRBD2 (6 bases). Per the germline V gene, CDR1 is KGHSH and CDR2 is LQKENI. Trimming removed 6 bases from V and 1 base from J, with 17 bases in between. The CDR3 extends over 16 amino acids. CDR3 bases: TGTGCCAGCTCGCCCCTTCGGGAGCGGGGCACAGATACGCAGTATTTT. It yields the protein CASSPLRERGTDTQYF. The variable domain in full, with the rest retrieved from reference TRBV18 and TRBJ2-3, is NAGVMQNPRHLVRRRGQEARLRCSPMKGHSHVYWYRQLPEEGLKFMVYLQKENIIDESGMPKERFSAEFPKEGPSILRIQQVVRGDSAAYFCASSPLRERGTDTQYFGPGTRLTVL.